Below are 9 T cell receptor beta chains sequenced from a single sample in a study of T cell responses to AZD1222 COVID-19 vaccine. Only in-frame clones appear in the TCRdb table, and some are missing; sequencing was by immunoSEQ multiplex PCR. The sample contains fewer than 250,000 clones, about 93% of which appear only once. The material was peripheral blood, obtained on day 0 of MenACWY control vaccination. These TCRs come from an adult in good health.

The chain links TRBV5-6 to TRBJ1-1; D remains unclear. The V gene's germline CDR1 is SGHDT and CDR2 YYEEEE. CDR3 length equals 18 residues. V was clipped by 2 bases and J by 0 bases, with 20 bases between them. The chain's CDR3 is CASSFGSLYVRMNTEAFF. CDR3 sequence (DNA): TGTGCCAGCAGCTTTGGGAGTTTGTACGTACGCATGAACACTGAAGCTTTCTTT.

The chain is built from TRBV18 and TRBJ2-5, with D perhaps being TRBD1 or TRBD2 (5 bases each). This CDR3 spans 14 amino acids. V dropped 4 bases and J dropped 1 base, with 10 bases sitting between them. CDR1 and CDR2 (germline): KGHSH, LQKENI. The chain's CDR3 is CASSRPGTQETQYF. The CDR3, as DNA: TGTGCCAGCTCACGACCCGGGACCCAAGAGACCCAGTACTTC.

The chain carries TRBV4-3 and TRBJ1-3; D not certain. Trimming took off 0 bases at V and 9 bases at J, with 9 bases between the two ends. CDR3 size: 13 residues. Germline CDR1 LGHNA, CDR2 YSLEER. The CDR3 region has the DNA TGCGCCAGCAGCCAAGATACCGGGAGCACCATATATTTT. Residues: CASSQDTGSTIYF.

CDR3 nucleotide sequence: TGTGCCAGTACCGCCACAGATACGCAGTATTTT. Translating it yields CASTATDTQYF. The chain has TRBV19 and TRBJ2-3; D uncertain. Trimming left V 7 bases short and J 2 bases short, with 4 bases between. Germline V lookup: CDR1 LNHDA, CDR2 SQIVND (reference sequence). The CDR3 sequence is 11 residues long.

This sequence joins TRBV14 and TRBJ1-4; no clear D. The germline CDR1 and CDR2 sequences are SGHDN and FVKESK. This CDR3 has 14 amino acids. Between the trimmed V and J ends, which lost 1 base and 10 bases, there was a span of 13 bases. In DNA form, the CDR3 reads TGTGCCAGCAGCCAAGTGGGTATAGAAGGAAAACTGTTTTTT. Amino acid sequence: CASSQVGIEGKLFF.

The rearrangement links TRBV2 to TRBJ1-2, with 7 bases identical to TRBD1. The CDR3 totals 16 residues. V was pared by 2 bases and J by 4 bases, with 10 bases of the junction left unmatched. Germline CDR1 reads SNHLY; CDR2 reads FYNNEI. The CDR3 DNA reads TGTGCCAGCAGTGAAAGAGGCGCAGGGGGGGCCTATGGCTACACCTTC. Residues: CASSERGAGGAYGYTF.

This chain joins TRBV11-2 and TRBJ1-2; perhaps TRBD1 as D (5 bases). Trimming shortened V by 3 bases and J by 5 bases, and 10 bases separated the two germline ends. Germline V gene data show CDR1 as SGHAT and CDR2 as FQNNGV. This CDR3 has 13 residues. The CDR3 DNA is TGTGCCAGCAGCTTCGACAGACTATATGGCTACACCTTC. This sequence encodes CASSFDRLYGYTF.

The chain carries TRBV13 and TRBJ1-5; 7 nucleotides align to TRBD1. This CDR3 spans 15 amino acids. The J segment lost 2 bases and the V segment lost 6 bases, leaving 7 bases of the junction unmatched. Germline values: CDR1 PRHDT, CDR2 FYEKMQ (reference sequence). This CDR3 is CASSYRGSGNQPQHF. CDR3 bases: TGTGCCAGCAGTTACAGGGGTTCGGGCAATCAGCCCCAGCATTTT. Full variable domain (outside the CDR3, taken from reference TRBV13 and TRBJ1-5): AAGVIQSPRHLIKEKRETATLKCYPIPRHDTVYWYQQGPGQDPQFLISFYEKMQSDKGSIPDRFSAQQFSDYHSELNMSSLELGDSALYFCASSYRGSGNQPQHFGDGTRLSIL.

The chain couples TRBV28 to TRBJ1-2; TRBD1 matches 12 bases. CDR1 is MDHEN, CDR2 SYDVKM, per germline. The length of the CDR3 is 17 residues. V dropped 3 bases and J dropped 4; count of bases not matched to a gene: 9. DNA for the CDR3: TGTGCCAGCAGTTTCCCTCCCGGGACAGGGGGCGTCTATGGCTACACCTTC. Translation: CASSFPPGTGGVYGYTF.